The clone carrying this T cell receptor beta chain was observed a few times. What it recognizes is unknown. The entry originates in a study of T cell repertoires in cytomegalovirus infection. Background on the study: Selection of CMV epitopes for the study included recently identified HLA-C-restricted and well-studied HLA-B-restricted ones. In public TCR beta signatures, there were indications of both CMV infection and matching HLA type.

General study results and limits: Cumulated frequencies of public TCR beta families served to identify carriers of CMV plus the relevant HLA. CMV-specific TCR beta clonotypes restricted by HLA-C were the ones dominating the ex vivo response.

TCRdb re-derived calls from the reads in MiXCR, one entry per CDR3 protein. The table lists about 920,000 distinct CDR3 sequences, about 33% of them singletons. The material sequenced was cultured CD8+ T cells from PBMCs, taken from culture after CMV antigen stimulation. This sequence was found in a human donor in good health (CMV status not recorded). Some clones in this sample may be carry-over from other donors' samples.

CDR3 amino acids: CASSQDQLAEPQETQYF. The CDR3 nucleotides read TGCGCCAGCAGCCAAGATCAGCTAGCGGAGCCACAAGAGACCCAGTACTTC. The chain is built from TRBV4-1 and TRBJ2-5, with 7 bases aligning to TRBD2. The CDR3 contains 17 residues. Germline V gives CDR1 MGHRA, CDR2 YSYEKL. Germline trimming cut 0 bases from V and 2 bases from J; bases unmatched to any gene: 9.